This T cell receptor beta chain originates from a study of cytomegalovirus exposure and HLA in healthy donors. Study details: In an earlier analysis, 95 million to 140 million unique TCR beta sequences were found from 150 million to 200 million T cells. Broader study findings: In a later analysis, TCR association rates varied by HLA locus: DRB1 most, HLA-C fewest.

Germline V CDR1 and CDR2: LGHNA, YSLEER. Trimming at V came to 2 bases and at J to 1 base, leaving 2 bases not matched to a gene. The CDR3 is 14 amino acids. The primer mix had 60 Vbeta and 13 Jbeta primers. Original handling: There were 80 million to 95 million unique TCR beta chains by a later count, and around 10 million of them were shared. Clones were sequenced by immunoSEQ multiplex PCR, and TCRdb holds only the in-frame ones, with some missing. That table gives V, J and clone size, and the DNA gave D and trimming. The table has 110,000 or so clones, around 70% seen once. Sampled while nominally healthy, donors likely had unrecorded immune exposures. On this clone itself: Its target is unknown.

This chain uses TRBV4-3 with TRBJ2-7, with 7 nucleotides matching TRBD1. The source material was PBMCs. The clonotype was recovered from a woman in her thirties or forties in good health and CMV-seropositive. The CDR3 sequence: CASSQRTGSYEQYF. CDR3 coding DNA: TGCGCCAGCAGCCAACGGACAGGTTCCTACGAGCAGTACTTC.